This T cell receptor (beta chain) appears in the sequencing data of a study of shared clonotypes between healthy human individuals. General study points: Among donors, clonotype sharing was expected to be affected by sequencing depth.

The CDR3 consists of 15 residues. Looked up from germline, CDR1 is MNHNY and CDR2 is SVGAGI (reference sequence). V was pared by 7 bases and J by 3 bases, with 15 bases between. Note on this clone: Its target is not known.

Data came from immunoSEQ multiplex PCR; TCRdb stores just in-frame clones and leaves some out. The sample lists a few hundred thousand clones, just over 95% occurring once. Sequencing input: memory CD8+ T cells sorted from blood. Regarding subset: CD45RO+ cells pooled with CCR7-negative TemRA cells. The receptor was derived from a man younger than 45 in good health. V and J are TRBV6-6 and TRBJ1-4, with D maybe TRBD1 (6 bases). In DNA form, the CDR3 reads TGTGCCAGCAACAAAGACAGGAGGGCTAATGAAAAACTGTTTTTT. Residues: CASNKDRRANEKLFF.